Shown below are 14 T cell receptor beta chains from a single sample sequenced in a study of response to subunit inactivated influenza vaccine. TCRdb itself ran the RT-PCR reads through MiXCR, one entry per CDR3 protein. The sample holds 610,000 or so distinct CDR3 sequences, 13% to 15% seen once. Sequenced here: PBMCs from blood, sampled roughly 12 days after vaccination. The receptors shown here come from a man in his forties or fifties who received an inactivated influenza vaccine.

Only a few counts were recorded for this clonotype. This chain joins TRBV12-3 or TRBV12-4 and TRBJ2-7, with 7 bases matching TRBD1. The CDR3 is 14 residues long. The ends lost 6 bases at V and 3 bases at J; junction bases unmatched: 8. The CDR3 bases are TGTGCCAGCAGCCCGACAGGGACCAACTACGAGCAGTACTTC. Encoded protein: CASSPTGTNYEQYF.

CDR3 residues: CASRQGTSGNTIYF. For the CDR3, the DNA is TGTGCCAGTCGACAGGGGACATCTGGAAACACCATATATTTT. The rearrangement uses TRBV19 and TRBJ1-3, with TRBD1 identical over 8 bases. Losses at the gene ends were 8 bases for V and 1 base for J; bases not matched to a gene: 4. The CDR3 is 14 amino acids. Germline V CDR1 and CDR2: LNHDA, SQIVND (reference sequence).

This clonotype was observed a handful of times. V and J are TRBV19 and TRBJ1-2; D remains ambiguous. V lost 6 bases and J lost 2, with 7 bases in between. This CDR3 is 12 amino acids long. Germline V gene data show CDR1 as LNHDA and CDR2 as SQIVND (reference sequence). CDR3 sequence (DNA): TGTGCCAGTAGGATGGAGAACTATGGCTACACCTTC. It translates to CASRMENYGYTF. The full variable domain, with the rest looked up from reference TRBV19 and TRBJ1-2, is DGGITQSPKYLFRKEGQNVTLSCEQNLNHDAMYWYRQDPGQGLRLIYYSQIVNDFQKGDIAEGYSVSREKKESFPLTVTSAQKNPTAFYLCASRMENYGYTFGSGTRLTVV.

The chain uses TRBV9 and TRBJ1-2; no reliable D call. CDR3 length equals 13 residues. CDR1 and CDR2 (germline): SGDLS, YYNGEE. V was clipped by 0 bases and J by 7 bases, with 10 bases between them. The DNA for the CDR3 is TGTGCCAGCAGCGTAGACGGGTCGGGTGGCTACACCTTC. Amino acid sequence: CASSVDGSGGYTF.

The sample holds many counts of this clonotype. The chain recombines TRBV12-3 or TRBV12-4 with TRBJ2-1; D remains ambiguous. V lost 6 bases to trimming and J lost 7 bases, with 7 bases between them. This CDR3 contains 11 residues. CDR3 region: CASRTLNEQFF. The CDR3 region has the DNA TGTGCCAGCAGGACCTTAAATGAGCAGTTCTTC.

V usage is TRBV3-1 and J usage is TRBJ1-6; the D is unclear. The V gene's germline CDR1 is LGHDT and CDR2 YNNKEL (reference sequence). There are 14 residues in the CDR3. Trimming cost V 1 base and J 7 bases, with 8 bases left between them. The CDR3 is CASSQGQRNSPLHF. The CDR3, as DNA: TGTGCCAGCAGCCAAGGGCAGAGAAATTCACCCCTCCACTTT.

The J gene is TRBJ2-2, the V gene TRBV12-3 or TRBV12-4; D unclear. The CDR3 has 12 residues. V was clipped by 3 bases and J by 7 bases, with 6 bases between them. CDR3 nucleotides: TGTGCCAGCAGTTTCGGCGTCGGGGAGCTGTTTTTT. Translating gives CASSFGVGELFF.

On this clonotype itself: This may arise from a read error, as a much more abundant clone is one base away. The chain carries TRBV7-2 and TRBJ2-1; perhaps TRBD2 as D (5 bases). The CDR3 contains 16 residues. Germline assignment: CDR1 SGHTA and CDR2 FQGNSA. Trimming removed 4 bases from V and 8 bases from J, with 21 bases in between. In DNA form, the CDR3 reads TGTGCCAGCAGCTCGGAATGGACTCCTAGGTACTATGAGCAGTTCTTC. It encodes CASSSEWTPRYYEQFF.

The rearrangement joins TRBV20-1 to TRBJ2-7; 9 nucleotides agree with TRBD2. The CDR3 spans 14 residues. Germline lookup yields CDR1 DFQATT and CDR2 SNEGSKA (reference sequence). After removal of 2 bases from V and 3 bases from J, the junction contained 5 bases not matched to a gene. CDR3: CSARNSGRIYEQYF. The CDR3 coding sequence is TGCAGTGCTAGAAATAGCGGGAGAATCTACGAGCAGTACTTC.

V and J are TRBV20-1 and TRBJ1-6, with 7 bases fitting TRBD1. V was clipped by 6 bases and J by 9 bases; unmatched bases: 5. Germline values: CDR1 DFQATT, CDR2 SNEGSKA (reference sequence). The CDR3 is 12 amino acids. This CDR3 is CSAPRGSSPLHF. CDR3 coding DNA: TGCAGTGCCCCCAGGGGGAGTTCACCCCTCCACTTT.

This clonotype occurred a few times. CDR3 amino acids: CSAPKPGGKTDTQYF. The CDR3 DNA reads as TGCAGTGCCCCAAAGCCAGGGGGCAAGACAGATACGCAGTATTTT. The chain uses TRBV20-1 and TRBJ2-3; 8 bases are shared with TRBD1. The germline gives CDR1 DFQATT, CDR2 SNEGSKA (reference sequence). Trimming took 6 bases from V and 3 from J; bases not matched to a gene: 11. This CDR3 is built from 15 residues.

This clonotype was found a few times. This chain connects TRBV7-2 to TRBJ1-1; no firm D call. Trimming cost V 5 bases and J 6 bases, with 16 bases left between them. CDR3 length: 14 amino acids. From germline, CDR1 is SGHTA and CDR2 FQGNSA. The CDR3 DNA reads as TGTGCCAGCAGCCCAGTGGCAGACCGGTCTGAAGCTTTCTTT. Its translation: CASSPVADRSEAFF.

The table lists this clonotype with many counts. The chain joins TRBV12-3 or TRBV12-4 to TRBJ2-3, with a weak D call TRBD2 (6 bases). The CDR3 is 14 residues long. V shed 6 bases and J shed 0 bases, with 10 bases lying between them. CDR3 sequence reads: CASSGTSSTDTQYF. The CDR3 nucleotides read TGTGCCAGCAGCGGGACTTCTAGCACAGATACGCAGTATTTT.

The chain recombines TRBV24-1 with TRBJ1-5; D not resolved. V lost 5 bases and J 4 bases, leaving 14 bases between the germline ends. The CDR3 contains 15 residues. CDR1 and CDR2 from the germline V gene are KGHDR and SFDVKD. CDR3 loop: CATSAGRWANQPQHF. The CDR3 DNA sequence: TGTGCCACCAGTGCCGGAAGGTGGGCTAATCAGCCCCAGCATTTT.